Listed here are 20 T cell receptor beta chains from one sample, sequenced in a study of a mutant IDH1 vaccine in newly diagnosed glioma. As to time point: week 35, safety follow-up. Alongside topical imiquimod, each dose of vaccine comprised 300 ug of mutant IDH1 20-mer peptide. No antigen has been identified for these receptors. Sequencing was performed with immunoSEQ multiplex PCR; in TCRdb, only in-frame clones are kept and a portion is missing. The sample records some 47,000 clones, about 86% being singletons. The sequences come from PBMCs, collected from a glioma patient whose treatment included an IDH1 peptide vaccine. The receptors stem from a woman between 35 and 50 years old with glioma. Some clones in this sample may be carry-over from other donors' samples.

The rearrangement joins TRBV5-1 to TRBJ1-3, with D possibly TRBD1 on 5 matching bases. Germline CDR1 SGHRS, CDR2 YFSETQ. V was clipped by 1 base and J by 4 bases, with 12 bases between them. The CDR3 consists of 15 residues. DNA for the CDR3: TGCGCCAGCAGCTTGTCAGCAGGGTCAGGAAACACCATATATTTT. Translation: CASSLSAGSGNTIYF.

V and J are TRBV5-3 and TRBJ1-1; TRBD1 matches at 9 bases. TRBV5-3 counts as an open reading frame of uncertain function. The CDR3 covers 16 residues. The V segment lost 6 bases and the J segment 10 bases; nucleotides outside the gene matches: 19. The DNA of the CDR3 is TGTGCCAGAACCCCCGAGAAACAGGGGGCAAGTGAAAGAGCTTTCTTT. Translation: CARTPEKQGASERAFF.

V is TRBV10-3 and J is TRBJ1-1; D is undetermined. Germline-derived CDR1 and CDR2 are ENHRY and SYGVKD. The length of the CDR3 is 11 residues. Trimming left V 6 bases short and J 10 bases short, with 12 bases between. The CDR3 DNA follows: TGTGCCATCAGGGAGGGCCCTGGAGCTTTCTTT. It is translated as CAIREGPGAFF.

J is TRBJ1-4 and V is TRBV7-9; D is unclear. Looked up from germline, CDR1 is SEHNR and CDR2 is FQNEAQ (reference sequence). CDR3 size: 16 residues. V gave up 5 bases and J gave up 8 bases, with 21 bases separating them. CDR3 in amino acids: CASSPEGGNPGEKLFF. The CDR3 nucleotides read TGTGCCAGCAGCCCGGAGGGTGGCAACCCGGGGGAAAAACTGTTTTTT.

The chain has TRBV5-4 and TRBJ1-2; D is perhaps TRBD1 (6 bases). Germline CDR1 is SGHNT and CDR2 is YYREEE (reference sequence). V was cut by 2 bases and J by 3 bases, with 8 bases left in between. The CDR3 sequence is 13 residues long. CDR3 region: CASSFRGDYGYTF. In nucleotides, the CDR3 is TGTGCCAGCAGCTTCAGGGGTGACTATGGCTACACCTTC.

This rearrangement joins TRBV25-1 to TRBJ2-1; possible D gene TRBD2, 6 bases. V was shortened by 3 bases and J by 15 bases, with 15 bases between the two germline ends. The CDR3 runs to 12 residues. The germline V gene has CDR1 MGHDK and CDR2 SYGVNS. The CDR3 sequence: CASSDSGVRRFF. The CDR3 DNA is TGTGCCAGCAGTGACTCGGGGGTACGACGGTTCTTC.

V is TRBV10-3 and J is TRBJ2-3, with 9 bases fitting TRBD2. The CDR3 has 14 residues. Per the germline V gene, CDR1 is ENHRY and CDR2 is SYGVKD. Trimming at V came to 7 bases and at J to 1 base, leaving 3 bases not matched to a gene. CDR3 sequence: CAINQRGGTDTQYF. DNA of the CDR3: TGTGCCATCAATCAGCGGGGGGGCACAGATACGCAGTATTTT.

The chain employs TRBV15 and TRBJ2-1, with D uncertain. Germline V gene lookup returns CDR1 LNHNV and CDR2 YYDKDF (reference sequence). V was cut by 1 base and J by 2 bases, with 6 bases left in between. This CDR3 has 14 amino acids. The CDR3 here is CATSRGATYNEQFF. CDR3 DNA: TGTGCCACCAGCAGAGGGGCTACCTACAATGAGCAGTTCTTC. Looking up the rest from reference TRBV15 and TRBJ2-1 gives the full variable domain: DAMVIQNPRYQVTQFGKPVTLSCSQTLNHNVMYWYQQKSSQAPKLLFHYYDKDFNNEADTPDNFQSRRPNTSFCFLDIRSPGLGDTAMYLCATSRGATYNEQFFGPGTRLTVL.

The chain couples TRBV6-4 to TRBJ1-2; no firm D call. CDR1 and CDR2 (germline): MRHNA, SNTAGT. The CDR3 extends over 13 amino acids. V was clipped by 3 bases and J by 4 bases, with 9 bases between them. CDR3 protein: CASSEEGGYGYTF. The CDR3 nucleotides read TGTGCCAGCAGTGAAGAGGGCGGCTATGGCTACACCTTC.

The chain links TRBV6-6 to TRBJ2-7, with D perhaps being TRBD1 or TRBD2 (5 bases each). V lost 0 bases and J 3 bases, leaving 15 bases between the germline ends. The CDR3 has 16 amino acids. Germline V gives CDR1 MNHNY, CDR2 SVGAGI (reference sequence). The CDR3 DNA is TGTGCCAGCAGTTACTCGATCCGGGACCTGGGCTACGAGCAGTACTTC. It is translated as CASSYSIRDLGYEQYF.

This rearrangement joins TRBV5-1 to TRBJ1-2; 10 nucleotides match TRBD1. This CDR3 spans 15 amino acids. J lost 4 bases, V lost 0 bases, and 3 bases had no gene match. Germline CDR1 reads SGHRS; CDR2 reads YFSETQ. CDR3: CASSLGRDRGYGYTF. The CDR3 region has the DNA TGCGCCAGCAGCTTGGGACGGGACAGGGGCTATGGCTACACCTTC.

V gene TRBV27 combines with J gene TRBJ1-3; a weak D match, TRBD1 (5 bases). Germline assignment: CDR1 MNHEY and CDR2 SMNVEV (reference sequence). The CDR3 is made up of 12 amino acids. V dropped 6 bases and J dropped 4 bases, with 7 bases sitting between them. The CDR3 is CASRGLGNTIYF. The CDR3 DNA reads TGTGCCAGCAGGGGGCTAGGAAACACCATATATTTT.

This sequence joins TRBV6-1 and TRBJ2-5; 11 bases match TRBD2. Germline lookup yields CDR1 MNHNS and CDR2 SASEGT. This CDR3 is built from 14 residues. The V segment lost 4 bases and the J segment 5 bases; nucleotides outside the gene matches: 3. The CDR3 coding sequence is TGTGCCAGCAGTGGATCTAGCGGGGGGGAGACCCAGTACTTC. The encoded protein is CASSGSSGGETQYF.

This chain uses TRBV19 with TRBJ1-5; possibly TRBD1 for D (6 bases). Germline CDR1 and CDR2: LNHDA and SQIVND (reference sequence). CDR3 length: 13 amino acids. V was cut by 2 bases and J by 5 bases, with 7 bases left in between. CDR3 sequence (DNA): TGTGCCAGTAGTATAAAGGGGGATCAGCCCCAGCATTTT. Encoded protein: CASSIKGDQPQHF.

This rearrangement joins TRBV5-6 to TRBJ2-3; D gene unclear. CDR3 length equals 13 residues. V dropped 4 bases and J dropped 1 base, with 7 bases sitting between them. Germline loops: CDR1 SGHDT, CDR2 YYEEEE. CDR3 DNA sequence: TGTGCCAGCAGCGTCACAGGCACAGATACGCAGTATTTT. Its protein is CASSVTGTDTQYF.

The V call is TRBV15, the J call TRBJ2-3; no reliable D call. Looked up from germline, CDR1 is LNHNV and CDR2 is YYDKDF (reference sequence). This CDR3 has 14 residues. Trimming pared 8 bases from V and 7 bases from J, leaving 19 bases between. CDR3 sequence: CATRYHFPPYTQYF. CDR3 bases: TGTGCCACCCGCTACCATTTTCCCCCCTATACGCAGTATTTT. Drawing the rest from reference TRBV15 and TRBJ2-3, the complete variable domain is DAMVIQNPRYQVTQFGKPVTLSCSQTLNHNVMYWYQQKSSQAPKLLFHYYDKDFNNEADTPDNFQSRRPNTSFCFLDIRSPGLGDTAMYLCATRYHFPPYTQYFGPGTRLTVL.

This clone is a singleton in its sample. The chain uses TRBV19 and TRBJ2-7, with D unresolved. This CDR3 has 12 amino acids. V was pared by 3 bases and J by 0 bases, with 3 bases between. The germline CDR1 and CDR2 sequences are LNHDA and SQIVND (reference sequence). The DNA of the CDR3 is TGTGCCAGTAGTATGAGCTCCTACGAGCAGTACTTC. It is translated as CASSMSSYEQYF.

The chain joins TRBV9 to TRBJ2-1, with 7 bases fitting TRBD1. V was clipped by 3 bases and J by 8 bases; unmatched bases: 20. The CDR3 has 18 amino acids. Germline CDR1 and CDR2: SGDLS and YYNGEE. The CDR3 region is CASSGPSLGQQLTHEQFF. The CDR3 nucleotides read TGTGCCAGCAGCGGGCCCTCGTTGGGACAGCAACTAACGCATGAGCAGTTCTTC. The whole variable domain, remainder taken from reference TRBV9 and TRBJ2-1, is DSGVTQTPKHLITATGQRVTLRCSPRSGDLSVYWYQQSLDQGLQFLIQYYNGEERAKGNILERFSAQQFPDLHSELNLSSLELGDSALYFCASSGPSLGQQLTHEQFFGPGTRLTVL.

In nucleotides, the CDR3 is TGTGCCAGCAGCCGGGTGGGCAGGGGGTCGGATACGCAGTATTTT. Its translation is CASSRVGRGSDTQYF. J is TRBJ2-3 and V is TRBV28; 7 bases fit TRBD1. Losses at the gene ends were 6 bases for V and 6 bases for J; bases not matched to a gene: 12. In germline, CDR1 is MDHEN, CDR2 SYDVKM. CDR3 length equals 15 residues.

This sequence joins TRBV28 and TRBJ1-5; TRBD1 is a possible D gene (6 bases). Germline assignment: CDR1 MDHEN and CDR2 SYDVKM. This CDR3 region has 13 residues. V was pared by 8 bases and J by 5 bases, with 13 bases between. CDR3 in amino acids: CASSGGPDQPQHF. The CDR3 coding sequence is TGTGCCAGCTCGGGGGGGCCCGATCAGCCCCAGCATTTT.